These 30 T cell receptor beta chains came from one sample sequenced in a study of T cell responses to AZD1222 COVID-19 vaccine. Generated by immunoSEQ multiplex PCR, the TCRdb table keeps only in-frame clones and is missing some. The sample has approximately 120,000 clones, approximately 87% seen once. Sequenced here: peripheral blood, sampled on day 0 of AZD1222 vaccination. The source is an adult in good health.

The chain has TRBV6-5 and TRBJ2-6; TRBD2 is a possible D gene (6 bases). The V and J ends lost 2 bases and 2 bases respectively, with 10 bases between them. The CDR3 covers 16 residues. From germline, CDR1 is MNHEY and CDR2 SVGAGI. In nucleotides, the CDR3 is TGTGCCAGCAGTTACGGAGGGTACACTGGGGCCAACGTCCTGACTTTC. Its protein is CASSYGGYTGANVLTF.

CDR3 DNA: TGCGCCAGCAGCTTGTCCCCTCGGGGGATCCGGGAGACCCAGTACTTC. This gives the protein CASSLSPRGIRETQYF. The rearrangement uses TRBV5-1 and TRBJ2-5; perhaps TRBD2 as D (6 bases). This CDR3 is 16 amino acids long. Deletions cut 1 base from V and 5 bases from J, with 18 bases between. Germline V gene sequence: CDR1 SGHRS, CDR2 YFSETQ.

This sequence joins TRBV28 and TRBJ1-5; D gene uncertain. Germline values: CDR1 MDHEN, CDR2 SYDVKM. The V gene lost 5 bases and the J gene lost 7 bases, with 18 bases spanning the gap. The CDR3 covers 15 residues. The DNA of the CDR3 is TGTGCCAGCAGTGAGACACGGAGGTTTGAGCAGCCCCAGCATTTT. Amino acids: CASSETRRFEQPQHF. Variable domain in full (rest from reference TRBV28 and TRBJ1-5): DVKVTQSSRYLVKRTGEKVFLECVQDMDHENMFWYRQDPGLGLRLIYFSYDVKMKEKGDIPEGYSVSREKKERFSLILESASTNQTSMYLCASSETRRFEQPQHFGDGTRLSIL.

The CDR3 reads CASSARGGSNQPQHF. The DNA for the CDR3 is TGTGCCAGCAGCGCTCGGGGGGGGAGCAATCAGCCCCAGCATTTT. The chain uses TRBV7-2 and TRBJ1-5; maybe TRBD1 (5 bases). Trimming took off 5 bases at V and 1 base at J, with 12 bases between the two ends. CDR3 size: 15 residues. Per the germline V gene, CDR1 is SGHTA and CDR2 is FQGNSA.

This clone occurred once. V gene TRBV27 combines with J gene TRBJ1-1, with D possibly matching TRBD1 (6 bases). Trimming stripped 6 bases from V and 0 bases from J, with 17 bases between. The CDR3 is made up of 16 amino acids. Looked up from germline, CDR1 is MNHEY and CDR2 is SMNVEV (reference sequence). CDR3 amino acids: CASSPGLGGLNTEAFF. CDR3 in DNA: TGTGCCAGCAGCCCCGGTCTTGGGGGGCTGAACACTGAAGCTTTCTTT.

J is TRBJ1-4 and V is TRBV7-9; D gene ambiguous. This CDR3 region has 13 residues. Trimming removed 1 base from V and 6 bases from J, with 6 bases in between. Germline lookup yields CDR1 SEHNR and CDR2 FQNEAQ (reference sequence). CDR3 loop: CASSLVADEKLFF. CDR3 nucleotide sequence: TGTGCCAGCAGCTTAGTGGCAGATGAAAAACTGTTTTTT.

The rearrangement joins TRBV19 to TRBJ1-5, with TRBD1 identical over 7 bases. The CDR3 sequence is 13 residues long. Germline CDR1 LNHDA, CDR2 SQIVND (reference sequence). J was trimmed by 2 bases and V by 8 bases; bases with no gene match: 3. This CDR3 is CASHDRGNQPQHF. CDR3 coding DNA: TGTGCCAGTCACGACAGGGGCAATCAGCCCCAGCATTTT.

V is TRBV7-2 and J is TRBJ1-2, with 9 bases lining up with TRBD1. The CDR3 has 15 amino acids. After removal of 5 bases from V and 6 bases from J, the junction contained 10 bases not matched to a gene. CDR1 is SGHTA, CDR2 FQGNSA, per germline. The CDR3: CASSILTGGRDGYTF. DNA of the CDR3: TGTGCCAGCAGCATACTGACAGGGGGGAGGGATGGCTACACCTTC.

V and J are TRBV5-6 and TRBJ2-6, with D unresolved. CDR3 size: 16 residues. The germline CDR1 and CDR2 sequences are SGHDT and YYEEEE. The V end lost 2 bases, the J end lost 1 base, and 10 bases lay between the germline ends. In DNA, the CDR3 is TGTGCCAGCAGCTTCCGGATAGGTTCTGGGGCCAACGTCCTGACTTTC. Translation: CASSFRIGSGANVLTF.

The chain is built from TRBV7-8 and TRBJ2-7; D is perhaps TRBD1 (6 bases). Germline loops: CDR1 SGHVS, CDR2 FQNEAQ. V lost 2 bases and J 2 bases, leaving 13 bases between the germline ends. This CDR3 has 15 amino acids. This CDR3 is CASSLNRDIPYEQYF. CDR3 DNA sequence: TGTGCCAGCAGCTTAAACCGGGACATACCCTACGAGCAGTACTTC.

V gene TRBV28 combines with J gene TRBJ2-5; TRBD1 is a possible D gene (5 bases). With 6 bases removed from V and 4 bases from J, the gap between germline ends came to 12 bases. The CDR3 has 13 amino acids. Germline V gene lookup returns CDR1 MDHEN and CDR2 SYDVKM. The CDR3 spells CASRLTGAETQYF. The CDR3 DNA reads TGTGCCAGCAGACTGACTGGGGCAGAGACCCAGTACTTC.

This clone was counted only a few times. The chain joins TRBV4-3 to TRBJ2-7, with 11 bases matching TRBD2. Trimming at V came to 2 bases and at J to 0 bases, leaving 0 bases not matched to a gene. The CDR3 runs to 15 residues. CDR1 is LGHNA and CDR2 is YSLEER in the germline V gene. CDR3 region: CASSQTSGSSYEQYF. DNA for the CDR3: TGCGCCAGCAGCCAAACTAGCGGGAGCTCCTACGAGCAGTACTTC.

V usage is TRBV10-2 and J usage is TRBJ2-7; D could derive from TRBD1 or TRBD2 (6 bases each). The V end lost 5 bases, the J end lost 2 bases, and 19 bases lay between the germline ends. Germline V lookup: CDR1 WSHSY, CDR2 SAAADI. The CDR3 has 16 residues. In DNA, the CDR3 is TGCGCCAGCAGTCCAATGAGGGGGGCTTTTACCTACGAGCAGTACTTC. Its translation: CASSPMRGAFTYEQYF.

The CDR3 DNA is TGTGCCAGCAGTTTGTACAGGGCGAATTCACCCCTCCACTTT. Its protein product is CASSLYRANSPLHF. The chain carries TRBV28 and TRBJ1-6; tentatively, D is TRBD1 (6 bases). This CDR3 has 14 amino acids. V lost 3 bases and J lost 7, with 10 bases in between. Germline CDR1 reads MDHEN; CDR2 reads SYDVKM.

The rearrangement joins TRBV12-3 or TRBV12-4 to TRBJ1-5, with D possibly being TRBD1 (6 bases). The CDR3 sequence is 12 residues long. Trimming took 5 bases from V and 6 from J, leaving 8 bases between them. The CDR3, as DNA: TGTGCCAGCAGTCAGGGGTGTCAGCCCCAGCATTTT. It encodes CASSQGCQPQHF.

V is TRBV10-3 and J is TRBJ2-5; TRBD2 agrees at 7 bases. Germline CDR1 reads ENHRY; CDR2 reads SYGVKD. This CDR3 has 13 amino acids. J was trimmed by 1 base and V by 6 bases; bases with no gene match: 2. The CDR3 region is CAIRGLPQETQYF. Here the CDR3 DNA reads TGTGCCATCAGGGGACTACCCCAAGAGACCCAGTACTTC.

CDR3 nucleotide sequence: TGTGCCAGCAGCAGTGGGGGAAAGAACACTGAAGCTTTCTTT. Translated: CASSSGGKNTEAFF. The rearrangement joins TRBV7-3 to TRBJ1-1, with D tentatively TRBD1 (5 bases). Between the trimmed V and J ends, which lost 5 bases and 1 base, there was a span of 11 bases. The CDR3 has 14 amino acids. Germline loops: CDR1 SGHTA, CDR2 FQGTGA.

The chain joins TRBV5-4 to TRBJ1-1; TRBD1 might be the D (5 bases). Looked up from germline, CDR1 is SGHNT and CDR2 is YYREEE (reference sequence). The CDR3 totals 14 residues. The V end was cut by 0 bases, the J end by 6 bases, with 12 bases between. Here the CDR3 reads CASSLGGWGAEAFF. The CDR3 region has the DNA TGTGCCAGCAGCTTGGGTGGATGGGGCGCTGAAGCTTTCTTT.

In DNA form, the CDR3 reads TGTGCCAGTATATCTAGCGGGGGTACGCAGTATTTT. Amino acids: CASISSGGTQYF. V gene TRBV19 combines with J gene TRBJ2-3; 10 bases map to TRBD2. The CDR3 has 12 residues. V shed 7 bases, J shed 8 bases, and the junction held 3 bases outside the gene matches. Germline CDR1 is LNHDA and CDR2 is SQIVND (reference sequence).

The chain is built from TRBV12-3 or TRBV12-4 and TRBJ2-5; no firm D call. The CDR3 contains 13 residues. V was cut by 7 bases and J by 5 bases, with 14 bases left in between. The CDR3 bases are TGTGCCAGCACAGGCCAGCTGGGGGAGACCCAGTACTTC. Amino acids: CASTGQLGETQYF.

The chain joins TRBV7-2 to TRBJ1-5; D unclear. Deletions cut 5 bases from V and 4 bases from J, with 9 bases between. The CDR3 extends over 13 amino acids. Germline values: CDR1 SGHTA, CDR2 FQGNSA. CDR3 sequence (DNA): TGTGCCAGCAGCACCCAGAGTAATCAGCCCCAGCATTTT. Amino acids: CASSTQSNQPQHF.

This sequence joins TRBV19 and TRBJ2-4, with 12 positions matching TRBD2. Germline-derived CDR1 and CDR2 are LNHDA and SQIVND (reference sequence). The CDR3 extends over 15 amino acids. Trimming cost V 4 bases and J 8 bases; bases outside gene matches: 6. The CDR3: CASSTLAGGPYIQYF. The CDR3 DNA follows: TGTGCCAGTAGTACGCTAGCGGGAGGGCCGTACATTCAGTACTTC. Filled out from reference TRBV19 and TRBJ2-4, the complete variable domain reads DGGITQSPKYLFRKEGQNVTLSCEQNLNHDAMYWYRQDPGQGLRLIYYSQIVNDFQKGDIAEGYSVSREKKESFPLTVTSAQKNPTAFYLCASSTLAGGPYIQYFGAGTRLSVL.

The CDR3, as DNA: TGTGCCAGCAGCGTAGCGCCTTTCACCGGGGAGCTGTTTTTT. It encodes CASSVAPFTGELFF. The chain joins TRBV9 to TRBJ2-2; D gene ambiguous. From germline, CDR1 is SGDLS and CDR2 YYNGEE. This CDR3 has 14 amino acids. Trimming removed 0 bases from V and 4 bases from J, with 7 bases in between.

This sequence joins TRBV12-3 or TRBV12-4 and TRBJ2-5; D ambiguous. Trimming pared 1 base from V and 1 base from J, leaving 1 base between. The length of the CDR3 is 12 residues. In nucleotides, the CDR3 is TGTGCCAGCAGTTTAGTCCAAGAGACCCAGTACTTC. Its translation: CASSLVQETQYF.

The CDR3 DNA reads as TGTGCCAGCAGTTCCGGGAGTCTAAATGAGCAGTTCTTC. Amino acids: CASSSGSLNEQFF. J is TRBJ2-1 and V is TRBV6-2 or TRBV6-3, with TRBD2 as a possible D gene (6 bases). This CDR3 spans 13 amino acids. Trimming cost V 4 bases and J 7 bases, with 11 bases left between them. Germline V gives CDR1 MNHEY, CDR2 SVGEGT.

This chain links TRBV24-1 with TRBJ2-7; TRBD1 is a possible D gene (5 bases). Trimming stripped 4 bases from V and 2 bases from J, with 8 bases between. Germline-derived CDR1 and CDR2 are KGHDR and SFDVKD. This CDR3 comprises 13 residues. CDR3 nucleotide sequence: TGTGCCACCAGTGAGGAGACAGCCTACGAGCAGTACTTC. Encoded protein: CATSEETAYEQYF.

This chain uses TRBV5-1 with TRBJ2-1; no reliable D call. V was trimmed by 6 bases and J by 0 bases, leaving 7 bases between them. CDR1 and CDR2 (germline): SGHRS, YFSETQ. The CDR3 runs 13 residues. The CDR3 sequence: CASNSRSYNEQFF. The CDR3 DNA reads as TGCGCCAGCAACAGTCGCTCCTACAATGAGCAGTTCTTC. The full variable domain, with the rest looked up from reference TRBV5-1 and TRBJ2-1, is KAGVTQTPRYLIKTRGQQVTLSCSPISGHRSVSWYQQTPGQGLQFLFEYFSETQRNKGNFPGRFSGRQFSNSRSEMNVSTLELGDSALYLCASNSRSYNEQFFGPGTRLTVL.

The chain combines TRBV14 with TRBJ2-7; weak D call: TRBD1 (5 bases). CDR1 and CDR2 (germline): SGHDN, FVKESK. The CDR3 covers 15 residues. The ends were cut back, 4 bases at V and 8 bases at J, with 21 bases in the middle. In DNA form, the CDR3 reads TGTGCCAGCAGCCGAACTCAGGGCTCCCTACGAAAGCAGTACTTC. This codes for CASSRTQGSLRKQYF.

The CDR3 loop is CASSLDRNQPQHF. DNA for the CDR3: TGTGCCAGCAGTCTAGACAGGAATCAGCCCCAGCATTTT. The chain is built from TRBV6-5 and TRBJ1-5, with D tentatively TRBD1 (6 bases). The germline V and J ends were trimmed by 5 bases and 4 bases, with 9 bases remaining between them. This CDR3 spans 13 amino acids. In germline, CDR1 is MNHEY, CDR2 SVGAGI.

The chain employs TRBV27 and TRBJ2-7, with TRBD2 matching over 9 bases. The J segment lost 3 bases and the V segment lost 8 bases, leaving 5 bases of the junction unmatched. In germline, CDR1 is MNHEY, CDR2 SMNVEV (reference sequence). CDR3 length: 13 amino acids. CDR3 DNA sequence: TGTGCCAGCGGGCTAGCGGGGTTCTACGAGCAGTACTTC. Translated: CASGLAGFYEQYF.